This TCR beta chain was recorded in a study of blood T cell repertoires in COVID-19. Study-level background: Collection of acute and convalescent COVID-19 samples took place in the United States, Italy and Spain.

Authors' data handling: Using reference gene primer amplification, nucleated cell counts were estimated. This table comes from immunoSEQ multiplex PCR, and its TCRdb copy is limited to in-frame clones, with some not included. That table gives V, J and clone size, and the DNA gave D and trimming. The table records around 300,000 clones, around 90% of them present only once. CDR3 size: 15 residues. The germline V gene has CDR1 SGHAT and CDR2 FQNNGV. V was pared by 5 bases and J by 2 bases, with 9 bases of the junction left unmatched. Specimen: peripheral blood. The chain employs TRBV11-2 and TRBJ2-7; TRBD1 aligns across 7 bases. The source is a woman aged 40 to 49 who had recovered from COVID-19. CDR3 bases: TGTGCCAGCAGCCCCCCGGGACAGATCCCCTACGAGCAGTACTTC. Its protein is CASSPPGQIPYEQYF.